A selection of T cell receptor beta chains follows, all from one sample in a study of blood T cell repertoires in COVID-19. Using immunoSEQ multiplex PCR, the repertoire was profiled, and TCRdb retains in-frame clones only, with some absent. The top ten clones hold over 35% of a sample with more than 85,000 clones, 85% of them seen once. The sequencing input was peripheral blood. The receptors were sampled from a man older than 75 with acute or convalescent COVID-19. The CDR3 runs from the conserved cysteine through the conserved F or W. D genes are given only for firm matches. Rows may omit the clone size; those that give it use once, few, many or a size class.

>few|12|TRBD1|TRBV5-4|TRBJ2-3
TGTGCCAGCAGCCTTGGGACAGGGTTAATGTATTTT
CASSLGTGLMYF
>.|15|TRBD1|TRBV5-4|TRBJ2-1
TGTGCCAGCACCATGGGACAGGGGATCTACAATGAGCAGTTCTTC
CASTMGQGIYNEQFF
>.|15|.|TRBV14|TRBJ2-6
TGTGCCAGCAGCCCTCAGAGGACTGGGGCCAACGTCCTGACTTTC
CASSPQRTGANVLTF
>once|19|TRBD2|TRBV4-1|TRBJ2-2
TGCGCCAGCAGCCAAGGAACCCCCTCTAGCGGAGGACACACCGGGGAGCTGTTTTTT
CASSQGTPSSGGHTGELFF
>once|14|.|TRBV19|TRBJ2-5
TGTGCCAGTAGTATAGGAGGAGGGGTGGAGACCCAGTACTTC
CASSIGGGVETQYF
>.|18|TRBD2|TRBV3-1/TRBV3-2|TRBJ2-1
TGTGCCAGCAGCCAAGATTTTTTATCGGCTAGCGGGTTCCACGAGCAGTTCTTC
CASSQDFLSASGFHEQFF
>.|12|TRBD2|TRBV6-5|TRBJ2-3
TGTGCCAGCGCGGGGGGCACAGATACGCAGTATTTT
CASAGGTDTQYF
>.|15|TRBD2|TRBV7-2|TRBJ2-2
TGTGCCAGCAGTTTAGCGGGAGTACATTCCGGGGAGCTGTTTTTT
CASSLAGVHSGELFF
>.|13|TRBD2|TRBV6-5|TRBJ2-7
TGTGCCAGCAGGCGGGGAGGGTCGGGGGAGCAGTACTTC
CASRRGGSGEQYF
>.|16|TRBD1|TRBV5-1|TRBJ2-1
TGCGCCAGCAGCCCGATTCCCGGGACAGGGGGCAATGAGCAGTTCTTC
CASSPIPGTGGNEQFF
>.|17|.|TRBV5-4|TRBJ1-2
TGTGCCAGCAGCTCCCTCGCGGGGGGGAAGGAGTACTATGGCTACACCTTC
CASSSLAGGKEYYGYTF
>many|14|.|TRBV9|TRBJ2-3
TGTGCCAGCAGCGTAGAGCAGAGGACAGATACGCAGTATTTT
CASSVEQRTDTQYF
>.|11|.|TRBV25-1|TRBJ1-2
TGTGCCAGCAGTGATCTGGGCGGCTACACCTTC
CASSDLGGYTF
>.|13|TRBD2|TRBV5-1|TRBJ2-1
TGCGCCAGCAGCCCGGGACTAGCAACTGAGCAGTTCTTC
CASSPGLATEQFF
>.|14|.|TRBV11-1|TRBJ2-7
TGTGCCAGCAGCTTTGGGGAGTTGGCCTACGAGCAGTACTTC
CASSFGELAYEQYF
>.|13|.|TRBV30|TRBJ1-5
TGTGCCTGGAGGCAGGGAGGAGATCAGCCCCAGCATTTT
CAWRQGGDQPQHF
>.|16|.|TRBV5-4|TRBJ2-2
TGTGCCAGCAGCTCCGCGACAGGACCAGTCACCGGGGAGCTGTTTTTT
CASSSATGPVTGELFF
>.|13|.|TRBV9|TRBJ2-3
TGTGCCAGCAGCCTCGGGGTGGGAGATACGCAGTATTTT
CASSLGVGDTQYF
>.|16|TRBD1|TRBV7-9|TRBJ1-3
TGTGCCAGCAGCTGGACAGGCACAAGCTCTGGAAACACCATATATTTT
CASSWTGTSSGNTIYF
>.|14|TRBD1|TRBV11-3|TRBJ2-3
TGTGCCAGCAGCATAGGGGGCAGAACAGATACGCAGTATTTT
CASSIGGRTDTQYF
>.|17|.|TRBV9|TRBJ2-1
TGTGCCAGCAGCGTAACGGCTAGCGCTCACTCCTACAATGAGCAGTTCTTC
CASSVTASAHSYNEQFF
>.|16|TRBD2|TRBV19|TRBJ2-2
TGTGCCAGTAGTGGACTAGCGGGAGTGAGCACCGGGGAGCTGTTTTTT
CASSGLAGVSTGELFF
>once|15|TRBD1|TRBV11-2|TRBJ2-1
TGTGCCAGCAGCGAACAGGGGGCTTTTGAAAATGAGCAGTTCTTC
CASSEQGAFENEQFF
>.|14|TRBD1|TRBV6-6|TRBJ1-2
TGTGCCAGCAGTCCGGGACAGGTCGGCTATGGCTACACCTTC
CASSPGQVGYGYTF
>.|15|TRBD1|TRBV28|TRBJ1-1
TGTGCCAGCAGTTTCTGGGACAGTGGGAACACTGAAGCTTTCTTT
CASSFWDSGNTEAFF
>.|16|TRBD1|TRBV7-8|TRBJ1-2
TGTGCCAGCAGCTTAGGCCCGCGGGACAGGGAATCCGGCTACACCTTC
CASSLGPRDRESGYTF
>.|13|.|TRBV28|TRBJ2-1
TGTGCCAGCAGTTTGTTGGTGGGAGATGAGCAGTTCTTC
CASSLLVGDEQFF
>.|18|TRBD1|TRBV5-1|TRBJ1-1
TGCGCCAGCAGCTCTTCCGGACAGGGGGTAGTCCTAAACACTGAAGCTTTCTTT
CASSSSGQGVVLNTEAFF
>few|15|TRBD1|TRBV10-1|TRBJ1-1
TGCGCCAGCAGTGGGCCGGGACAGGGAAGCACTGAAGCTTTCTTT
CASSGPGQGSTEAFF
>.|16|.|TRBV15|TRBJ2-1
TGTGCCACCAGCAGGGGGCGGCCAGGAACCTACAATGAGCAGTTCTTC
CATSRGRPGTYNEQFF
>few|15|.|TRBV6-5|TRBJ1-4
TGTGCCAGCAGTTACGGGATCTCAGGGGCTGAAAAACTGTTTTTT
CASSYGISGAEKLFF
>.|13|TRBD1|TRBV27|TRBJ1-4
TGTGCCAGCAGTTCACGGACAGGTCTAAAACTGTTTTTT
CASSSRTGLKLFF
>.|15|TRBD2|TRBV19|TRBJ2-5
TGTGCCAGTAGCCCACTAGCGGGAGGGGCGGAGACCCAGTACTTC
CASSPLAGGAETQYF
>once|14|.|TRBV7-9|TRBJ1-6
TGTGCCAGCAGCTCAACTTACCCCAATTCACCCCTCCACTTT
CASSSTYPNSPLHF
>.|17|TRBD2|TRBV30|TRBJ2-3
TGTGCCTGGAGTGTCCCCCTAGGGCTAGCGGATGGGGATACGCAGTATTTT
CAWSVPLGLADGDTQYF
>few|15|.|TRBV5-1|TRBJ1-3
TGCGCCAGCAGCGCTGCAGGGCCATCTGGAAACACCATATATTTT
CASSAAGPSGNTIYF
>.|16|TRBD2|TRBV5-1|TRBJ2-3
TGCGCCAGCAGCGGGGGACTAGCGGCTAGCACAGATACGCAGTATTTT
CASSGGLAASTDTQYF
>.|15|.|TRBV5-4|TRBJ1-2
TGTGCCAGCAGCTTGTTAGACAGATCTAACTATGGCTACACCTTC
CASSLLDRSNYGYTF
>.|16|TRBD2|TRBV4-3|TRBJ2-3
TGCGCCAGCAGCCCCGGACTAGCGGGACTCACAGATACGCAGTATTTT
CASSPGLAGLTDTQYF
>.|12|.|TRBV2|TRBJ2-1
TGTGCCAGCAACCTGGACCAGCCCCCAGGGGTCTTC
CASNLDQPPGVF
>.|14|TRBD2|TRBV2|TRBJ2-1
TGTGCCAGCAGTTTAGTAGCGGGTGGGAATGAGCAGTTCTTC
CASSLVAGGNEQFF
>.|12|TRBD1|TRBV29-1|TRBJ1-1
TGCAGCGGAGGGGGACAGAGGATAGGAGCTTTCTTT
CSGGGQRIGAFF
>.|18|TRBD2|TRBV7-2|TRBJ2-3
TGTGCCAGCAGCCAATCCTCTACTAGCGGGAGACGTACAGATACGCAGTATTTT
CASSQSSTSGRRTDTQYF
>.|14|.|TRBV10-1|TRBJ2-1
TGCGCCAGCAGTGAGTCGTTAGCCCCCCTAGTGCAGTTCTTC
CASSESLAPLVQFF
>.|15|TRBD2|TRBV9|TRBJ2-1
TGTGCCAGCAGCTCAGCTAGCGGGAGTTACAATGAGCAGTTCTTC
CASSSASGSYNEQFF
>.|14|TRBD1|TRBV18|TRBJ1-1
TGTGCCAGCTCGATACCTGGGACAGTCACTGAAGCTTTCTTT
CASSIPGTVTEAFF
>.|16|TRBD2|TRBV11-3|TRBJ2-1
TGTGCCAGCAGCAGAATAGCGGGAGGTTCCTACAATGAGCAGTTCTTC
CASSRIAGGSYNEQFF
>.|18|TRBD1|TRBV9|TRBJ1-2
TGTGCCAGCAGCGACCCCACCGGGACAGGGGGCCCTAACTATGGCTACACCTTC
CASSDPTGTGGPNYGYTF
>.|14|TRBD1|TRBV5-4|TRBJ2-7
TGTGCCAGCAGCTTACGGACAGGGTCCTACGAGCAGTACTTC
CASSLRTGSYEQYF
>.|11|.|TRBV6-2/TRBV6-3|TRBJ2-7
TGTGCCAGCAGTTACCACGGGTGGCAGTACTTC
CASSYHGWQYF
>.|16|.|TRBV4-1|TRBJ1-2
TGCGCCAGCAGCCAAGTAGGAACAGGAGATAACTATGGCTACACCTTC
CASSQVGTGDNYGYTF
>.|11|.|TRBV11-2|TRBJ2-7
TGTGCCAGCAGCTTAGGGACAACGGGTTACTTC
CASSLGTTGYF
>.|18|TRBD2|TRBV27|TRBJ2-1
TGTGCCAGCAGTTTACCCCCGACTAGCGGGAGGGCCCAAAATGAGCAGTTCTTC
CASSLPPTSGRAQNEQFF
>.|18|TRBD2|TRBV27|TRBJ2-3
TGTGCCAGCAGTAATGTGCCTGTAGCGGGAGTGTTCACAGATACGCAGTATTTT
CASSNVPVAGVFTDTQYF